What follows are 25 T cell receptor beta chains derived from one specimen sequenced in a study of OX40 agonist ivuxolimab in advanced cancers. Using immunoSEQ multiplex PCR, the repertoire was profiled, and TCRdb retains in-frame clones only, with some absent. In the table there are about 58,000 clones, around nine tenths of which are singletons. The source was CD4+ or CD8+ T cells sorted from blood, collected in a trial of the OX40 agonist ivuxolimab. These receptor sequences come from an adult with an advanced solid tumor such as melanoma, head and neck, liver or kidney cancer.

The gene calls are TRBV5-1 and TRBJ2-2; a possible D gene is TRBD2 (6 bases). Germline values: CDR1 SGHRS, CDR2 YFSETQ. This CDR3 spans 14 amino acids. V dropped 0 bases and J dropped 4 bases, with 7 bases sitting between them. CDR3 bases: TGCGCCAGCAGCTTGGGTAGCGGCACCGGGGAGCTGTTTTTT. This translates into CASSLGSGTGELFF.

The rearrangement joins TRBV28 to TRBJ2-3; the match to TRBD2 covers 9 bases. With 8 bases clipped from V and 2 bases from J, the junction kept 5 bases outside the gene matches. Germline loops: CDR1 MDHEN, CDR2 SYDVKM. CDR3 length equals 14 residues. The CDR3 protein is CASETSGFTDTQYF. The CDR3 DNA reads TGTGCCAGCGAGACTAGCGGTTTCACAGATACGCAGTATTTT.

The rearrangement uses TRBV5-6 and TRBJ2-7; 10 bases fit TRBD1. This CDR3 is 15 amino acids long. CDR1 and CDR2 from the germline V gene are SGHDT and YYEEEE. Trimming at V came to 1 base and at J to 5 bases, leaving 6 bases not matched to a gene. The CDR3 protein is CASSLNPGTGDEQYF. In nucleotides, the CDR3 is TGTGCCAGCAGCTTGAACCCCGGGACAGGGGACGAGCAGTACTTC.

The V call is TRBV20-1, the J call TRBJ2-5, with D unclear. The V end lost 6 bases, the J end lost 5 bases, and 10 bases lay between the germline ends. Germline V lookup: CDR1 DFQATT, CDR2 SNEGSKA (reference sequence). The CDR3 loop spans 11 amino acids. The chain's CDR3 is CSASPGETQYF. The CDR3 bases are TGCAGTGCCTCCCCTGGGGAGACCCAGTACTTC.

The CDR3 bases are TGTGCCAGTAGTATGAGGGGGACTGGGGGGAATCAGCCCCAGCATTTT. Translation gives CASSMRGTGGNQPQHF. The chain links TRBV19 to TRBJ1-5; TRBD1 is a possible D gene (6 bases). The germline gives CDR1 LNHDA, CDR2 SQIVND (reference sequence). The CDR3 loop spans 16 amino acids. V gave up 3 bases and J gave up 4 bases, with 16 bases separating them.

The table lists this clone with a count of one. The gene calls are TRBV2 and TRBJ2-7, with no clear D. V lost 1 base to trimming and J lost 1 base, with 8 bases between them. The CDR3 runs to 14 residues. Germline CDR1 and CDR2: SNHLY and FYNNEI. The CDR3 nucleotides read TGTGCCAGCAGTGAAGACGACTGGTCCTACGAGCAGTACTTC. Translated: CASSEDDWSYEQYF.

This clone was observed a few times. V gene TRBV6-5 combines with J gene TRBJ1-1; a possible D gene is TRBD1 (5 bases). Trimming removed 8 bases at V and 4 bases at J, with 17 bases between. The CDR3 sequence is 14 residues long. CDR1 MNHEY and CDR2 SVGAGI come from the germline V gene. The chain's CDR3 is CASRPPHGGTEAFF. CDR3 DNA: TGTGCCAGCCGACCCCCACATGGGGGCACTGAAGCTTTCTTT.

This clone has more than one count but fewer than ten. V usage is TRBV7-9 and J usage is TRBJ2-5, with a weak D call TRBD1 (6 bases). Trimming removed 7 bases at V and 4 bases at J, with 16 bases between. Germline lookup yields CDR1 SEHNR and CDR2 FQNEAQ (reference sequence). The CDR3 consists of 14 residues. CDR3 nucleotides: TGTGCCAGCAAGCTTCTGGGGGCGGGAGAGACCCAGTACTTC. It yields the protein CASKLLGAGETQYF.

This chain uses TRBV7-9 with TRBJ2-5; perhaps D is TRBD1 or TRBD2 (5 bases each). Trimming stripped 3 bases from V and 2 bases from J, with 13 bases between. Germline assignment: CDR1 SEHNR and CDR2 FQNEAQ (reference sequence). The CDR3 has 15 amino acids. CDR3 bases: TGTGCCAGCAGCTTTGCCGGTGGGGGACAAGAGACCCAGTACTTC. Amino acids: CASSFAGGGQETQYF.

About this clone itself: The junction differs from germline at one of its ends, possibly a read error. The gene calls are TRBV30 and TRBJ2-2; D possibly corresponds to TRBD2 (5 bases). This CDR3 spans 15 amino acids. Germline loops: CDR1 GTSNPN, CDR2 SVGIG (reference sequence). The CDR3 nucleotides are TGTGCCTGGAGTGTAAGAGGGTCGTCACACCGGGGAGCTGTTTTT. Its translation is CAWSVRGSSHRGAVF.

The chain is built from TRBV5-1 and TRBJ1-4; D is undetermined. This CDR3 is 13 amino acids long. Germline CDR1 and CDR2: SGHRS and YFSETQ. V gave up 0 bases and J gave up 8 bases, with 8 bases separating them. The CDR3 sequence is CASSLEFGEKLFF. Here the CDR3 DNA reads TGCGCCAGCAGCTTGGAGTTCGGGGAAAAACTGTTTTTT.

This chain links TRBV6-1 with TRBJ2-5; 12 bases line up with TRBD2. The germline CDR1 and CDR2 sequences are MNHNS and SASEGT. With V trimmed by 1 base and J by 8 bases, 2 bases remained unmatched. This CDR3 has 14 residues. This CDR3 is CASSEVLAGGTQYF. CDR3 sequence (DNA): TGTGCCAGCAGTGAAGTACTAGCGGGAGGAACCCAGTACTTC.

This chain links TRBV25-1 with TRBJ2-7; 8 bases fit TRBD2. Germline V gene lookup returns CDR1 MGHDK and CDR2 SYGVNS. The CDR3 contains 14 residues. Trimming at V came to 4 bases and at J to 4 bases, leaving 6 bases not matched to a gene. The CDR3, as DNA: TGTGCCAGCAGTGGGAGCGGGAGTATTTACGAGCAGTACTTC. Translated, it gives CASSGSGSIYEQYF.

The chain recombines TRBV19 with TRBJ2-2; D assignment may be TRBD1 or TRBD2 (5 bases each). V was clipped by 1 base and J by 3 bases, with 15 bases between them. This CDR3 is built from 17 residues. Germline CDR1 LNHDA, CDR2 SQIVND (reference sequence). The CDR3 loop is CASSIVFPGTYTGELFF. The CDR3, as DNA: TGTGCCAGTAGTATAGTATTCCCCGGGACCTACACCGGGGAGCTGTTTTTT. The full variable domain, with the rest looked up from reference TRBV19 and TRBJ2-2, is DGGITQSPKYLFRKEGQNVTLSCEQNLNHDAMYWYRQDPGQGLRLIYYSQIVNDFQKGDIAEGYSVSREKKESFPLTVTSAQKNPTAFYLCASSIVFPGTYTGELFFGEGSRLTVL.

The chain couples TRBV5-1 to TRBJ1-1; maybe TRBD1 (5 bases). The CDR3 spans 14 residues. Between the trimmed V and J ends, which lost 0 bases and 7 bases, there was a span of 13 bases. The V gene's germline CDR1 is SGHRS and CDR2 YFSETQ. The CDR3, as DNA: TGCGCCAGCAGCTTGGATGGGGGGATTAATGAAGCTTTCTTT. Its translation: CASSLDGGINEAFF.

The rearrangement links TRBV19 to TRBJ2-1, with D unclear. Germline values: CDR1 LNHDA, CDR2 SQIVND (reference sequence). The CDR3 totals 17 residues. Trimming removed 3 bases from V and 0 bases from J, with 15 bases in between. DNA of the CDR3: TGTGCCAGTAGTATTTGGAACACTCGAAGCTCCTACAATGAGCAGTTCTTC. Translation: CASSIWNTRSSYNEQFF.

This chain connects TRBV6-6 to TRBJ1-2; 8 bases are shared with TRBD1. This CDR3 has 15 residues. CDR1 MNHNY and CDR2 SVGAGI come from the germline V gene (reference sequence). V was pared by 6 bases and J by 7 bases, with 13 bases of the junction left unmatched. CDR3 sequence (DNA): TGTGCCAGCAGCAGCCAAGGGACAGGTGTGAGTGGCTACACCTTC. Translating gives CASSSQGTGVSGYTF.

The rearrangement links TRBV4-1 to TRBJ2-2; D is unclear. Germline V gives CDR1 MGHRA, CDR2 YSYEKL. This CDR3 is built from 13 residues. Trimming stripped 4 bases from V and 6 bases from J, with 9 bases between. The CDR3 is CASSPSLSGELFF. The CDR3 bases are TGCGCCAGCAGCCCTAGTTTGTCCGGGGAGCTGTTTTTT.

J is TRBJ1-1 and V is TRBV5-4; 9 bases align to TRBD1. Germline CDR1 and CDR2: SGHNT and YYREEE (reference sequence). The CDR3 has 14 residues. The ends lost 3 bases at V and 6 bases at J; junction bases unmatched: 6. Here the CDR3 DNA reads TGTGCCAGCAGCTCGGACAGGGGTATGGCTGAAGCTTTCTTT. Its protein product is CASSSDRGMAEAFF.

The chain combines TRBV27 with TRBJ2-1, with a possible D match to TRBD2 (6 bases). Trimming removed 7 bases at V and 0 bases at J, with 13 bases between. CDR1 and CDR2 from the germline V gene are MNHEY and SMNVEV (reference sequence). CDR3 length: 15 amino acids. The CDR3 DNA sequence: TGTGCCAGCAACCGCGCGGGGAACTCCTACAATGAGCAGTTCTTC. Amino acids: CASNRAGNSYNEQFF.

The rearrangement joins TRBV6-1 to TRBJ2-2; 9 bases fit TRBD2. The germline gives CDR1 MNHNS, CDR2 SASEGT. J was trimmed by 0 bases and V by 4 bases; bases with no gene match: 6. This CDR3 region has 17 residues. CDR3 protein: CASSAAASGTNTGELFF. The CDR3 coding sequence is TGTGCCAGCAGTGCGGCAGCTAGCGGGACGAACACCGGGGAGCTGTTTTTT.

V usage is TRBV5-6 and J usage is TRBJ2-3, with 9 bases fitting TRBD2. Germline-derived CDR1 and CDR2 are SGHDT and YYEEEE. V shed 4 bases, J shed 2 bases, and the junction held 11 bases outside the gene matches. The CDR3 extends over 17 amino acids. CDR3 protein: CASSPVGTSGFTDTQYF. The CDR3 DNA reads as TGTGCCAGCAGCCCCGTAGGAACTAGCGGGTTCACAGATACGCAGTATTTT.

V and J are TRBV10-2 and TRBJ2-3, with a weak D call TRBD2 (5 bases). Between the trimmed V and J ends, which lost 3 bases and 2 bases, there was a span of 12 bases. Germline V CDR1 and CDR2: WSHSY, SAAADI. The length of the CDR3 is 15 residues. The CDR3 DNA reads TGCGCCAGCAGTGATTTAGGACTGATCACAGATACGCAGTATTTT. As protein: CASSDLGLITDTQYF.

The V and J genes are TRBV30 and TRBJ1-2; D not resolved. The CDR3 is 11 amino acids. Germline values: CDR1 GTSNPN, CDR2 SVGIG (reference sequence). V was pared by 5 bases and J by 4 bases, with 8 bases between. The CDR3 is CAWGVGYGYTF. As DNA, the CDR3 is TGTGCCTGGGGGGTGGGCTATGGCTACACCTTC.

The genes are TRBV7-2 and TRBJ2-5, with a possible D match to TRBD1 (6 bases). V lost 2 bases to trimming and J lost 6 bases, with 13 bases between them. Germline V gene sequence: CDR1 SGHTA, CDR2 FQGNSA. This CDR3 is 14 amino acids long. The CDR3 DNA follows: TGTGCCAGCAGCTTAAGTCAGGGGATCAAGACCCAGTACTTC. Its translation: CASSLSQGIKTQYF.